This TCR beta chain originates from a study of T-cell memory formation after mild COVID-19. Germline V gene data show CDR1 as SGHNT and CDR2 as YENEEA. The CDR3 runs to 14 residues. Trimming stripped 0 bases from V and 10 bases from J, with 13 bases between. Sample barcodes and UMIs were carried by the TCR alpha and TCR beta cDNA libraries that 5'RACE generated with constant-segment primers. TCRdb recomputed calls from the 5' RACE reads with MiXCR, one row per CDR3 protein. The data show hundreds of thousands of distinct CDR3 sequences, roughly 15% seen once. The origin of this receptor is a man aged 18 to 29 who had mild COVID-19 (a few samples of this study predate the infection). Cell type and time point are not known. The sample taken for sequencing was PBMCs or a T cell subset sorted from them (not recorded which). The chain couples TRBV11-3 to TRBJ2-1, with no clear D. Written as DNA, the CDR3 is TGTGCCAGCAGCTTAGATCGTATCCGTTCAGAGCAGTTCTTC. Amino acids: CASSLDRIRSEQFF.